These 23 T cell receptor beta chains were sequenced from one sample in a study of cytomegalovirus exposure and HLA in healthy donors. PCR employed 60 Vbeta and 13 Jbeta primers. Assay used: immunoSEQ multiplex PCR; TCRdb lists only in-frame clones, some missing. The repertoire has about 200,000 clones, about 13% of them found once; the top ten carry roughly 7.7%. Sequenced sample: PBMCs. The source is a man in his fifties in good health and CMV-seropositive.

The chain joins TRBV5-8 to TRBJ2-5; 7 nucleotides align to TRBD1. The J segment lost 5 bases and the V segment lost 2 bases, leaving 12 bases of the junction unmatched. This CDR3 contains 16 residues. Looked up from germline, CDR1 is SGHTS and CDR2 is YDEGEE. This chain's CDR3 is CASSFGRGLNGETQYF. CDR3 coding DNA: TGTGCCAGCAGCTTTGGAAGGGGGCTTAATGGGGAGACCCAGTACTTC.

There are a few counts of this clone. This chain joins TRBV25-1 and TRBJ1-3; weak D call: TRBD1 (5 bases). V lost 9 bases and J 1 base, leaving 16 bases between the germline ends. This CDR3 spans 15 amino acids. Germline V lookup: CDR1 MGHDK, CDR2 SYGVNS. The CDR3, as DNA: TGTGCCAGTTCCTTCAGGGAAGGATCTGGAAACACCATATATTTT. Translated, it gives CASSFREGSGNTIYF.

This sequence joins TRBV6-1 and TRBJ1-3; possible D gene TRBD1, 5 bases. Germline CDR1 and CDR2: MNHNS and SASEGT. V lost 11 bases to trimming and J lost 8 bases, with 19 bases between them. The CDR3 spans 13 residues. The CDR3: CAHRVEGLDTIYF. DNA of the CDR3: TGTGCCCACCGCGTGGAGGGGTTGGACACCATATATTTT.

The chain recombines TRBV5-1 with TRBJ1-6, with 9 bases aligning to TRBD1. The CDR3 contains 17 residues. Germline CDR1 and CDR2: SGHRS and YFSETQ. Trimming took 3 bases from V and 7 from J; bases not matched to a gene: 11. The CDR3 DNA is TGCGCCAGCAGCTCAAATCCCGGGACAGGGAGGAATTCACCCCTCCACTTT. Translated: CASSSNPGTGRNSPLHF. The full variable domain, in which reference TRBV5-1 and TRBJ1-6 provide the parts outside the CDR3, is KAGVTQTPRYLIKTRGQQVTLSCSPISGHRSVSWYQQTPGQGLQFLFEYFSETQRNKGNFPGRFSGRQFSNSRSEMNVSTLELGDSALYLCASSSNPGTGRNSPLHFGNGTRLTVT.

This clone has only a few counts. The chain links TRBV9 to TRBJ1-1; D is ambiguous. The germline V and J ends were trimmed by 5 bases and 6 bases, with 14 bases remaining between them. This CDR3 contains 13 residues. The germline V gene has CDR1 SGDLS and CDR2 YYNGEE. CDR3 DNA sequence: TGTGCCAGCAGACCTCCCGCGAGGGCTGAAGCTTTCTTT. Translated, it gives CASRPPARAEAFF.

V usage is TRBV6-5 and J usage is TRBJ2-5; tentatively, D is TRBD2 (6 bases). The CDR3 sequence is 13 residues long. V dropped 6 bases and J dropped 4 bases, with 12 bases sitting between them. Germline V gene sequence: CDR1 MNHEY, CDR2 SVGAGI. The CDR3 region is CASSPVGGETQYF. In DNA, the CDR3 is TGTGCCAGCAGCCCGGTGGGGGGAGAGACCCAGTACTTC.

This clone was picked up a small number of times. The gene calls are TRBV7-9 and TRBJ1-1, with a possible D match to TRBD1 (5 bases). This CDR3 region has 13 residues. In germline, CDR1 is SEHNR, CDR2 FQNEAQ (reference sequence). V lost 10 bases and J 5 bases, leaving 17 bases between the germline ends. The CDR3 loop reads CATSVEGLTEAFF. For the CDR3, the DNA is TGTGCCACCTCTGTGGAGGGGCTTACTGAAGCTTTCTTT.

The chain joins TRBV5-4 to TRBJ1-2; D perhaps matches TRBD1 (5 bases). The CDR3 runs 16 residues. With 1 base removed from V and 0 bases from J, the gap between germline ends came to 13 bases. Germline loops: CDR1 SGHNT, CDR2 YYREEE (reference sequence). The CDR3 DNA reads as TGTGCCAGCAGCTTGTCCCCCGACAGAGCTAACTATGGCTACACCTTC. Encoded protein: CASSLSPDRANYGYTF.

A few counts support this clone. The chain links TRBV4-3 to TRBJ2-3; TRBD2 might be the D (6 bases). CDR3 length: 15 residues. Germline assignment: CDR1 LGHNA and CDR2 YSLEER. The germline V and J ends were trimmed by 0 bases and 3 bases, with 10 bases remaining between them. The CDR3 DNA sequence: TGCGCCAGCAGCCAAGACGGGACTGGGACAGATACGCAGTATTTT. Translating it yields CASSQDGTGTDTQYF.

CDR3 sequence reads: CASSLSGGGQYF. The CDR3 coding sequence is TGTGCCAGCAGCCTGTCCGGGGGGGGCCAGTACTTC. The V and J genes are TRBV11-3 and TRBJ2-5; 8 bases line up with TRBD2. Unmatched junction bases numbered 6, after V lost 5 bases and J lost 10 bases. The CDR3 has 12 residues. Germline V CDR1 and CDR2: SGHNT, YENEEA.

This clone was recorded a few times. The chain uses TRBV18 and TRBJ2-5; D gene unclear. The CDR3 length is 13 residues. The V gene lost 0 bases and the J gene lost 3 bases, with 5 bases spanning the gap. Germline V gene sequence: CDR1 KGHSH, CDR2 LQKENI. The CDR3 sequence is CASSPPSEETQYF. The CDR3 DNA reads TGTGCCAGCTCACCACCTAGTGAAGAGACCCAGTACTTC.

In its sample, this clone was seen a few times. The V gene is TRBV2, the J gene TRBJ1-4; 8 bases are a match to TRBD1. Looked up from germline, CDR1 is SNHLY and CDR2 is FYNNEI. This CDR3 is built from 15 residues. Germline trimming cut 5 bases from V and 3 bases from J; bases unmatched to any gene: 5. CDR3 region: CASSSGQGPNEKLFF. The CDR3 coding sequence is TGTGCCAGCAGTTCAGGACAGGGTCCTAATGAAAAACTGTTTTTT. Supplemented by reference TRBV2 and TRBJ1-4, the full variable domain reads EPEVTQTPSHQVTQMGQEVILRCVPISNHLYFYWYRQILGQKVEFLVSFYNNEISEKSEIFDDQFSVERPDGSNFTLKIRSTKLEDSAMYFCASSSGQGPNEKLFFGSGTQLSVL.

V gene TRBV11-3 combines with J gene TRBJ2-7; D possibly corresponds to TRBD1 (6 bases). Germline lookup yields CDR1 SGHNT and CDR2 YENEEA. This CDR3 contains 15 residues. Trimming pared 5 bases from V and 3 bases from J, leaving 17 bases between. CDR3 bases: TGTGCCAGCAGCCAGGGGAGCCCGACGCTCTACGAGCAGTACTTC. It specifies CASSQGSPTLYEQYF.

This clone was seen more than once but under ten times. This sequence joins TRBV5-4 and TRBJ1-1; 7 bases agree with TRBD1. Trimming took 4 bases from V and 0 from J; bases not matched to a gene: 9. Germline CDR1 SGHNT, CDR2 YYREEE (reference sequence). The CDR3 totals 16 residues. The CDR3: CASSLRDRVLNTEAFF. CDR3 DNA sequence: TGTGCCAGCAGCCTACGGGACAGAGTCTTGAACACTGAAGCTTTCTTT.

This clone showed up just a few times. This chain links TRBV5-1 with TRBJ2-1, with TRBD2 identical over 10 bases. This CDR3 comprises 16 residues. Germline V gene lookup returns CDR1 SGHRS and CDR2 YFSETQ. The V segment lost 1 base and the J segment 7 bases; nucleotides outside the gene matches: 8. The CDR3 DNA follows: TGCGCCAGCAGCTTGACAGCGGGGGGGCCTAGAAATGAGCAGTTCTTC. Protein sequence: CASSLTAGGPRNEQFF.

This clone was counted only a few times. The CDR3 nucleotides read TGTGCCAGCAGTAGGACAGGGGTTCGCGAGCAGTACGTC. Translation gives CASSRTGVREQYV. The genes are TRBV7-9 and TRBJ2-7; 9 nucleotides agree with TRBD1. CDR3 length: 13 residues. The germline V gene encodes CDR1 SEHNR and CDR2 FQNEAQ (reference sequence). J lost 6 bases, V lost 6 bases, and 6 bases had no gene match.

The chain is built from TRBV6-5 and TRBJ2-3, with D tentatively TRBD1 (6 bases). CDR1 is MNHEY, CDR2 SVGAGI, per germline. This CDR3 has 15 amino acids. V was clipped by 9 bases and J by 2 bases, with 18 bases between them. Here the CDR3 reads CASIPRGGHTDTQYF. CDR3 sequence (DNA): TGTGCCAGTATCCCCAGGGGCGGACACACAGATACGCAGTATTTT.

The table lists this clone with a few counts. This sequence joins TRBV7-8 and TRBJ1-5; 12 bases are a match to TRBD1. This CDR3 spans 15 amino acids. With 6 bases clipped from V and 7 bases from J, the junction kept 7 bases outside the gene matches. Germline V lookup: CDR1 SGHVS, CDR2 FQNEAQ. The CDR3 protein is CASSLRDRGLQPQHF. Written as DNA, the CDR3 is TGTGCCAGCAGTCTCCGGGACAGGGGGCTCCAGCCCCAGCATTTT.

This clone came up a few times. The chain links TRBV7-9 to TRBJ1-2; 7 bases match TRBD1. This CDR3 contains 16 residues. Germline assignment: CDR1 SEHNR and CDR2 FQNEAQ (reference sequence). The V gene end was trimmed by 0 bases and the J gene end by 0 bases; junction bases not matched to a gene: 4. CDR3 in DNA: TGTGCCAGCAGCTTAGCGGTCGGGACAGCTAACTATGGCTACACCTTC. This encodes CASSLAVGTANYGYTF.

This clone was picked up a small number of times. The J gene is TRBJ1-2, the V gene TRBV7-3, with D perhaps matching TRBD1 (6 bases). The CDR3 has 15 residues. V was pared by 5 bases and J by 4 bases, with 17 bases between. Germline values: CDR1 SGHTA, CDR2 FQGTGA. This CDR3 is CASSPTGGAGYGYTF. CDR3 coding DNA: TGTGCCAGCAGCCCCACGGGGGGCGCAGGCTATGGCTACACCTTC.

This clone was counted between two and nine times. The V and J genes are TRBV30 and TRBJ2-6; D may be TRBD1 (6 bases). The V gene lost 6 bases and the J gene lost 1 base, with 22 bases spanning the gap. CDR3 length: 18 amino acids. Germline V gene data show CDR1 as GTSNPN and CDR2 as SVGIG (reference sequence). CDR3 in DNA: TGTGCCTGCACGGACCCCTACAGGGAAATATCTGGGGCCAACGTCCTGACTTTC. Translation gives CACTDPYREISGANVLTF.

The CDR3 bases are TGTGCCAGTAGTAGCTACAGGCTAGCCAAAAACATTCAGTACTTC. This translates into CASSSYRLAKNIQYF. J is TRBJ2-4 and V is TRBV19; perhaps TRBD1 as D (5 bases). The V end lost 4 bases, the J end lost 0 bases, and 10 bases lay between the germline ends. CDR3 length: 15 residues. Germline V gene sequence: CDR1 LNHDA, CDR2 SQIVND (reference sequence).

Only a few counts were recorded for this clone. The chain is built from TRBV11-3 and TRBJ2-5; D is unclear. The CDR3 runs to 12 residues. Between the trimmed V and J ends, which lost 1 base and 3 bases, there was a span of 3 bases. Germline V gene data show CDR1 as SGHNT and CDR2 as YENEEA. The CDR3 DNA is TGTGCCAGCAGCTTAGCGGAAGAGACCCAGTACTTC. Protein: CASSLAEETQYF.